This paragraph reports one T cell receptor beta chain. Its antigen is currently unknown. The sample belongs to a study of OX40 agonist ivuxolimab in advanced cancers. About the study: Participants, around 80% male, averaged approximately 56 years of age, ranging from about 23 to 85.

Germline V gene sequence: CDR1 SEHNR, CDR2 FQNEAQ (reference sequence). V was clipped by 3 bases and J by 4 bases, with 9 bases between them. This CDR3 has 13 residues. Only in-frame clones appear in the TCRdb table, and some are missing; sequencing was by immunoSEQ multiplex PCR. The sample yields about 61,000 clones, about 91% seen once. Study-level findings and limits: Among some nonresponders, normalized T-cell clonal expansion was also low. The study found among the lowest clonal expansion in partial responders at 0.1-3.0 mg/kg. CD4+ and CD8+ blood T cells expanded clonally by week 6 at 0.1 to 3.0 mg/kg.

Sequenced material: CD4+ or CD8+ T cells sorted from blood, taken in a trial of the OX40 agonist ivuxolimab. The chain links TRBV7-9 to TRBJ1-1; D is possibly TRBD1 (6 bases). This clonotype was sampled from an adult with an advanced solid tumor such as melanoma, head and neck, liver or kidney cancer. This CDR3 is CASSFAGATEAFF. In DNA form, the CDR3 reads TGTGCCAGCAGCTTTGCAGGGGCCACTGAAGCTTTCTTT.